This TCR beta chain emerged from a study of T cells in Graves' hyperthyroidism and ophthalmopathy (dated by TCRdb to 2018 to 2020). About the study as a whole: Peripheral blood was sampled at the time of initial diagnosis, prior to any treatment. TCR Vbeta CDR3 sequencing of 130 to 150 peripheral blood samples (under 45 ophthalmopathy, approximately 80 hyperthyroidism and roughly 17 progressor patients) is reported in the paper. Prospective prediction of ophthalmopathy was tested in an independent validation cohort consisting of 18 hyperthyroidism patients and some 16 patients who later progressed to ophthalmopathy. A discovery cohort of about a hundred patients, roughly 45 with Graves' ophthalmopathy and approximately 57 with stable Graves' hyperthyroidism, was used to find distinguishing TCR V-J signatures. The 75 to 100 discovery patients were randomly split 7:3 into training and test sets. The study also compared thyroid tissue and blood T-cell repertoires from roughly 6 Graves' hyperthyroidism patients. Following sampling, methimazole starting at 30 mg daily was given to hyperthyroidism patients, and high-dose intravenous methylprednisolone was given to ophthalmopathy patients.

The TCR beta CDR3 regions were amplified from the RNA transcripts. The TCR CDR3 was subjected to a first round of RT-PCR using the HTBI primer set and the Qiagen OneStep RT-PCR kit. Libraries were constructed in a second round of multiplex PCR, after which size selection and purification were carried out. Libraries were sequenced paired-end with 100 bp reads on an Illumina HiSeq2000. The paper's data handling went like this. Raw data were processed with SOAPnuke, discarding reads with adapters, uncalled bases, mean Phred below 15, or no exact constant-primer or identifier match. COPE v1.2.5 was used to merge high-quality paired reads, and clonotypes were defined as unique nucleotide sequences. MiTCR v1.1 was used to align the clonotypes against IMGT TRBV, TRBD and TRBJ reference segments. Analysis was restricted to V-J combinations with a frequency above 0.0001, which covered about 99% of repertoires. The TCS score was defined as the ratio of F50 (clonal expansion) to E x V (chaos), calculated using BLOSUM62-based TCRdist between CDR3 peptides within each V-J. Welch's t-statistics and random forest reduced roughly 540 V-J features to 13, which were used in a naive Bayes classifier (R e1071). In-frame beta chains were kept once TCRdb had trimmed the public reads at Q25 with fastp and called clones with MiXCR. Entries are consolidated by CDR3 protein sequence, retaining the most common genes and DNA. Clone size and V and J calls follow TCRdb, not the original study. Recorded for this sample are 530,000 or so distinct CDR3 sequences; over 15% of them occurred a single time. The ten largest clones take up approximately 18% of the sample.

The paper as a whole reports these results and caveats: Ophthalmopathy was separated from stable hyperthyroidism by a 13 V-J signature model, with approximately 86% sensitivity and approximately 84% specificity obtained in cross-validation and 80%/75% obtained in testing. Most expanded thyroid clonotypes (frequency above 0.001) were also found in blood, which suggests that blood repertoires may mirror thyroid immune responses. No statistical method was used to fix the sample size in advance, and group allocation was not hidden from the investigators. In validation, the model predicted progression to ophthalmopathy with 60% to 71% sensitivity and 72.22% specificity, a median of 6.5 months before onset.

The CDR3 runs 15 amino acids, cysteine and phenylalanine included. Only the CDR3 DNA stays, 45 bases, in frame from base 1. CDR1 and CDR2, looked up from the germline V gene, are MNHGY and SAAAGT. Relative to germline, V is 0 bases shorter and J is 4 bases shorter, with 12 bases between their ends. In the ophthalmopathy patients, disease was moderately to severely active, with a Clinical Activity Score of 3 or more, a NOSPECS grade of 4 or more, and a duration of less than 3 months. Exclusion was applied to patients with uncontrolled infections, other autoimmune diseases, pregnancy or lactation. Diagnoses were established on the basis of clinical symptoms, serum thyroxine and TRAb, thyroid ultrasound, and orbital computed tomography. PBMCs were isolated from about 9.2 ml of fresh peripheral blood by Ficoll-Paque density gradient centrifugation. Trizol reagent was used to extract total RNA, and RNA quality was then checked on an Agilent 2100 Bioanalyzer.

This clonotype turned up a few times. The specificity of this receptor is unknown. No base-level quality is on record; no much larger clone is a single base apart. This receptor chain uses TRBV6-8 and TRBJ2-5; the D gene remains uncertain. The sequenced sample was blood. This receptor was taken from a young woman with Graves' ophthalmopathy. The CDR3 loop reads CASSYSPDLGETQYF. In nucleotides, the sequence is TGTGCCAGCAGTTACTCGCCAGACCTCGGAGAGACCCAGTACTTC.